This passage covers 12 T cell receptor beta chains from one sample sequenced in a study of PD-1 blockade in classical Hodgkin lymphoma. As to time point: cycle 4 day 1 (C4D1), after around six weeks of nivolumab. All the patients suffered relapse after autologous stem cell transplantation, and brentuximab vedotin exposure differed. The method was immunoSEQ multiplex PCR; TCRdb's version includes in-frame clones alone and lacks a portion of them. The sample carries around 20,000 clones, approximately 80% recorded once. Sequenced material: peripheral blood mononuclear cells (PBMCs), taken before the fourth cycle of nivolumab. The receptors derive from a human donor with classical Hodgkin lymphoma.

This clone ranks as medium-sized. The V call is TRBV4-1, the J call TRBJ2-6; D gene uncertain. The CDR3 contains 15 residues. CDR1 is MGHRA and CDR2 is YSYEKL in the germline V gene. Trimming took off 3 bases at V and 4 bases at J, with 10 bases between the two ends. Written as DNA, the CDR3 is TGCGCCAGCAGCCAGGGTCCTATCGGGGCCAACGTCCTGACTTTC. Its translation: CASSQGPIGANVLTF.

This clone was seen only a few times. The rearrangement links TRBV5-4 to TRBJ2-5; 7 bases line up with TRBD2. The J segment lost 5 bases and the V segment lost 0 bases, leaving 4 bases of the junction unmatched. The CDR3 loop spans 14 amino acids. The germline V gene encodes CDR1 SGHNT and CDR2 YYREEE (reference sequence). The CDR3 reads CASSLDIGGETQYF. The CDR3 coding sequence is TGTGCCAGCAGCTTGGACATCGGGGGGGAGACCCAGTACTTC.

The J gene is TRBJ2-1, the V gene TRBV7-9, with TRBD2 matching 8 bases. From germline, CDR1 is SEHNR and CDR2 FQNEAQ (reference sequence). The ends lost 4 bases at V and 10 bases at J; junction bases unmatched: 6. The CDR3 runs to 13 residues. CDR3 amino acids: CASSWGGRTEQFF. The CDR3 nucleotides are TGTGCCAGCAGCTGGGGCGGGAGGACCGAGCAGTTCTTC. Full variable domain (remainder filled in from reference TRBV7-9 and TRBJ2-1): DTGVSQNPRHKITKRGQNVTFRCDPISEHNRLYWYRQTLGQGPEFLTYFQNEAQLEKSRLLSDRFSAERPKGSFSTLEIQRTEQGDSAMYLCASSWGGRTEQFFGPGTRLTVL.

This clone was observed a few times. This chain links TRBV5-5 with TRBJ1-2; possible D gene TRBD1, 5 bases. The CDR3 length is 15 residues. V lost 0 bases and J lost 1, with 10 bases in between. In germline, CDR1 is SGHKS, CDR2 YYEKEE (reference sequence). The CDR3 sequence: CASSLVGAVNYGYTF. CDR3 in DNA: TGTGCCAGCAGCTTGGTAGGGGCAGTTAACTATGGCTACACCTTC. Variable domain in full (rest from reference TRBV5-5 and TRBJ1-2): DAGVTQSPTHLIKTRGQQVTLRCSPISGHKSVSWYQQVLGQGPQFIFQYYEKEERGRGNFPDRFSARQFPNYSSELNVNALLLGDSALYLCASSLVGAVNYGYTFGSGTRLTVV.

This sequence joins TRBV28 and TRBJ2-6, with unresolved D. This CDR3 contains 17 residues. V lost 7 bases to trimming and J lost 1 base, with 17 bases between them. Germline assignment: CDR1 MDHEN and CDR2 SYDVKM. CDR3 residues: CASTRPGLGSGANVLTF. DNA for the CDR3: TGTGCCAGCACAAGGCCGGGCCTCGGGTCTGGGGCCAACGTCCTGACTTTC.

The chain recombines TRBV6-5 with TRBJ1-1; 7 bases fit TRBD1. CDR3 size: 15 residues. The germline gives CDR1 MNHEY, CDR2 SVGAGI. V gave up 6 bases and J gave up 0 bases; unmatched junction bases: 7. The CDR3 bases are TGTGCCAGCAGCCCGACAGGGCACTTGAACACTGAAGCTTTCTTT. As protein: CASSPTGHLNTEAFF.

The chain has TRBV23-1 and TRBJ1-4, with 8 nucleotides matching TRBD1. TRBV23-1 is classed as an ORF, of uncertain function. There are 14 residues in the CDR3. Losses at the gene ends were 7 bases for V and 4 bases for J; bases not matched to a gene: 5. CDR3 protein: CASNRGARNEKLFF. CDR3 DNA: TGCGCCAGCAACAGGGGGGCCCGTAATGAAAAACTGTTTTTT.

This clone showed up just a few times. The V gene is TRBV19, the J gene TRBJ1-4; no firm D call. CDR1 and CDR2 (germline): LNHDA, SQIVND (reference sequence). This CDR3 comprises 11 residues. V lost 5 bases and J lost 11, with 9 bases in between. The CDR3 DNA is TGTGCCAGTAGTGGGTCGGGGAAACTGTTTTTT. Translating it yields CASSGSGKLFF. The entire variable domain, with the rest obtained from reference TRBV19 and TRBJ1-4, is as follows: DGGITQSPKYLFRKEGQNVTLSCEQNLNHDAMYWYRQDPGQGLRLIYYSQIVNDFQKGDIAEGYSVSREKKESFPLTVTSAQKNPTAFYLCASSGSGKLFFGSGTQLSVL.

V usage is TRBV28 and J usage is TRBJ1-2; weak D call: TRBD1 (5 bases). V was clipped by 7 bases and J by 4 bases, with 10 bases between them. From germline, CDR1 is MDHEN and CDR2 SYDVKM. The CDR3 covers 12 residues. CDR3 nucleotide sequence: TGTGCCAGCACTGGGGGAAGCTATGGCTACACCTTC. The encoded protein is CASTGGSYGYTF.

The V call is TRBV6-4, the J call TRBJ2-1; D perhaps matches TRBD2 (7 bases). The CDR3 extends over 15 amino acids. Trimming stripped 9 bases from V and 8 bases from J, with 23 bases between. Germline CDR1 MRHNA, CDR2 SNTAGT. CDR3 in amino acids: CARPGGQGIGYEQFF. The CDR3 DNA reads as TGTGCCAGACCCGGGGGGCAGGGGATTGGATATGAGCAGTTCTTC.

The sample holds one count of this clone. Other DNA sequences of this sample code for an identical CDR3. The V gene is TRBV5-1, the J gene TRBJ2-7; D is undetermined. The CDR3 has 15 amino acids. V lost 0 bases, J lost 2 bases, and 12 bases lay in between. Germline CDR1 and CDR2: SGHRS and YFSETQ. CDR3 sequence: CASSLAGGGPYEQYF. Here the CDR3 DNA reads TGCGCCAGCAGCTTGGCAGGCGGCGGACCCTACGAGCAGTACTTC.

In its sample, this clone was seen a few times. V and J are TRBV2 and TRBJ2-3, with D maybe TRBD1 (5 bases). The CDR3 loop spans 14 amino acids. V was shortened by 5 bases and J by 0 bases, with 9 bases between the two germline ends. In germline, CDR1 is SNHLY, CDR2 FYNNEI. The CDR3 sequence: CASSTGYSTDTQYF. CDR3 bases: TGTGCCAGCAGTACAGGATATAGCACAGATACGCAGTATTTT.